Shown below are 20 T cell receptor beta chains from a single sample sequenced in a study of cytomegalovirus exposure and HLA in healthy donors. The PCR used 60 Vbeta and 13 Jbeta primers. Some clones are missing from TCRdb's copy, which holds only in-frame ones; the method was immunoSEQ multiplex PCR. Recorded here are roughly 150,000 clones; the top ten clones represent around 1.7%. Sequenced input: PBMCs. Receptors originate from a woman aged 50 to 60 in good health and CMV-seronegative.

The rearrangement joins TRBV6-1 to TRBJ2-7; weak D call: TRBD1 (5 bases). V gave up 8 bases and J gave up 3 bases, with 14 bases separating them. The CDR3 contains 13 residues. From germline, CDR1 is MNHNS and CDR2 SASEGT. The CDR3 nucleotides are TGTGCCAGCCGATCGGACACCTTCTACGAGCAGTACTTC. This sequence encodes CASRSDTFYEQYF.

The chain joins TRBV2 to TRBJ2-1; tentative D call: TRBD2 (5 bases). This CDR3 contains 15 residues. Between the trimmed V and J ends, which lost 2 bases and 0 bases, there was a span of 8 bases. Germline lookup yields CDR1 SNHLY and CDR2 FYNNEI. The CDR3 here is CASSELRASYNEQFF. The CDR3 DNA sequence: TGTGCCAGCAGTGAACTGCGGGCCTCCTACAATGAGCAGTTCTTC.

The V gene is TRBV19, the J gene TRBJ2-5; tentatively, D is TRBD1 (7 bases). The CDR3 spans 17 residues. Trimming stripped 5 bases from V and 1 base from J, with 20 bases between. CDR1 and CDR2 from the germline V gene are LNHDA and SQIVND (reference sequence). CDR3 loop: CASSPPRWQGGQETQYF. DNA for the CDR3: TGTGCCAGTAGTCCGCCCCGGTGGCAGGGGGGCCAAGAGACCCAGTACTTC. Full variable domain (missing parts from reference TRBV19 and TRBJ2-5): DGGITQSPKYLFRKEGQNVTLSCEQNLNHDAMYWYRQDPGQGLRLIYYSQIVNDFQKGDIAEGYSVSREKKESFPLTVTSAQKNPTAFYLCASSPPRWQGGQETQYFGPGTRLLVL.

This sequence joins TRBV9 and TRBJ2-7; D gene uncertain. The CDR3 sequence is 15 residues long. Trimming shortened V by 0 bases and J by 2 bases, and 12 bases separated the two germline ends. The germline V gene has CDR1 SGDLS and CDR2 YYNGEE. CDR3: CASSVGWARAYEQYF. CDR3 DNA: TGTGCCAGCAGCGTAGGATGGGCCCGAGCCTACGAGCAGTACTTC.

The CDR3 DNA sequence: TGTGCCAGCAGTCAGGGACTATACGGGGAGACCCAGTACTTC. Its protein is CASSQGLYGETQYF. This rearrangement joins TRBV6-5 to TRBJ2-5, with TRBD2 identical over 7 bases. CDR3 length: 14 residues. Looked up from germline, CDR1 is MNHEY and CDR2 is SVGAGI. V was clipped by 5 bases and J by 5 bases; unmatched bases: 8.

The CDR3 here is CASSQTAGEGLTNYGYTF. The CDR3 DNA sequence: TGCGCCAGCAGCCAAACCGCCGGGGAGGGCCTAACTAACTATGGCTACACCTTC. The chain is built from TRBV4-1 and TRBJ1-2; D is ambiguous. CDR1 is MGHRA, CDR2 YSYEKL, per germline. CDR3 length equals 18 residues. V lost 2 bases to trimming and J lost 0 bases, with 19 bases between them.

The chain joins TRBV30 to TRBJ1-3; 7 nucleotides agree with TRBD1. Germline V gives CDR1 GTSNPN, CDR2 SVGIG (reference sequence). The CDR3 extends over 15 amino acids. V trimming: 2 bases; J trimming: 1 base; junction bases outside the gene matches: 5. This CDR3 is CAWSNPTGSGNTIYF. CDR3 in DNA: TGTGCCTGGAGTAATCCGACAGGGTCTGGAAACACCATATATTTT.

V usage is TRBV2 and J usage is TRBJ2-1, with TRBD2 identical over 7 bases. The CDR3 extends over 14 amino acids. The ends lost 6 bases at V and 8 bases at J; junction bases unmatched: 10. Germline loops: CDR1 SNHLY, CDR2 FYNNEI. This chain's CDR3 is CASRRTTSGDEQFF. Written as DNA, the CDR3 is TGTGCCAGCAGGCGGACGACCAGCGGGGATGAGCAGTTCTTC.

The chain recombines TRBV4-1 with TRBJ2-1; 9 positions agree with TRBD1. Looked up from germline, CDR1 is MGHRA and CDR2 is YSYEKL. Trimming at V came to 7 bases and at J to 7 bases, leaving 5 bases not matched to a gene. The CDR3 is made up of 13 amino acids. The CDR3 region is CASTRQGGNEQFF. CDR3 coding DNA: TGCGCCAGCACCCGACAGGGGGGGAATGAGCAGTTCTTC.

Turning to this clone: Without the conserved terminal phenylalanine or tryptophan, this CDR3 likely stems from a read error. The genes are TRBV29-1 and TRBJ1-2; D unresolved. The CDR3 consists of 14 residues. With 4 bases removed from V and 2 bases from J, the gap between germline ends came to 14 bases. Germline CDR1 and CDR2: SQVTM and ANQGSEA. CDR3 bases: TGCAGCGTTGTAGTCGCGAGCACCAACTATGGCTACACCCTC. It is translated as CSVVVASTNYGYTL.

The rearrangement links TRBV7-8 to TRBJ1-4; D gene uncertain. Germline V lookup: CDR1 SGHVS, CDR2 FQNEAQ. V was pared by 1 base and J by 4 bases, with 16 bases between. CDR3 length: 17 residues. For the CDR3, the DNA is TGTGCCAGCAGCTTAGGTACTGGGCGGACTTTTAATGAAAAACTGTTTTTT. This gives the protein CASSLGTGRTFNEKLFF. Full variable domain (missing parts from reference TRBV7-8 and TRBJ1-4): GAGVSQSPRYKVAKRGQDVALRCDPISGHVSLFWYQQALGQGPEFLTYFQNEAQLDKSGLPSDRFFAERPEGSVSTLKIQRTQQEDSAVYLCASSLGTGRTFNEKLFFGSGTQLSVL.

The J gene is TRBJ1-5, the V gene TRBV19, with D hard to call. CDR3 length: 16 amino acids. Germline CDR1 LNHDA, CDR2 SQIVND (reference sequence). V gave up 6 bases and J gave up 1 base, with 16 bases separating them. CDR3 residues: CASRLGRAPSNQPQHF. CDR3 bases: TGTGCCAGTAGACTAGGCCGGGCTCCAAGCAATCAGCCCCAGCATTTT.

V and J are TRBV5-1 and TRBJ1-2; TRBD1 aligns across 7 bases. The CDR3 spans 17 residues. Trimming removed 2 bases from V and 0 bases from J; junction bases left unmatched: 10. Per the germline V gene, CDR1 is SGHRS and CDR2 is YFSETQ. The CDR3, as DNA: TGCGCCAGCAGCTTCTCGGGACAGAGATATTCTAACTATGGCTACACCTTC. Translation: CASSFSGQRYSNYGYTF.

The V call is TRBV15, the J call TRBJ1-3, with D unclear. The V end was cut by 9 bases, the J end by 4 bases, with 10 bases between. Germline lookup yields CDR1 LNHNV and CDR2 YYDKDF (reference sequence). CDR3 length equals 12 residues. CDR3: CATSGAGNTIYF. The CDR3 region has the DNA TGTGCCACGTCAGGTGCCGGAAACACCATATATTTT.

J is TRBJ2-3 and V is TRBV28; no firm D call. V was clipped by 1 base and J by 0 bases, with 5 bases between them. Germline CDR1 MDHEN, CDR2 SYDVKM. The CDR3 consists of 14 residues. DNA of the CDR3: TGTGCCAGCAGTTTATACGGGAGCACAGATACGCAGTATTTT. Encoded protein: CASSLYGSTDTQYF.

The rearrangement uses TRBV28 and TRBJ2-5; maybe TRBD2 (6 bases). In germline, CDR1 is MDHEN, CDR2 SYDVKM. The CDR3 is 14 amino acids. V shed 3 bases and J shed 1 base, with 9 bases lying between them. The DNA of the CDR3 is TGTGCCAGCAGTTTCCGGGGGACCCAAGAGACCCAGTACTTC. The encoded protein is CASSFRGTQETQYF.

The J gene is TRBJ1-1, the V gene TRBV28; D is possibly TRBD1 (5 bases). The CDR3 consists of 10 residues. Trimming cost V 10 bases and J 5 bases, with 8 bases left between them. The germline V gene encodes CDR1 MDHEN and CDR2 SYDVKM. CDR3 coding DNA: TGTGCCACCTCAGGGACTGAAGCTTTCTTT. Amino acids: CATSGTEAFF. The entire variable domain, with the rest obtained from reference TRBV28 and TRBJ1-1, is as follows: DVKVTQSSRYLVKRTGEKVFLECVQDMDHENMFWYRQDPGLGLRLIYFSYDVKMKEKGDIPEGYSVSREKKERFSLILESASTNQTSMYLCATSGTEAFFGQGTRLTVV.

The V call is TRBV9, the J call TRBJ1-1; D unclear. Germline values: CDR1 SGDLS, CDR2 YYNGEE. V was cut by 2 bases and J by 0 bases, with 11 bases left in between. The CDR3 has 15 residues. The CDR3 region is CASSVGRLMNTEAFF. The DNA of the CDR3 is TGTGCCAGCAGCGTGGGGAGATTGATGAACACTGAAGCTTTCTTT.

The chain combines TRBV5-1 with TRBJ1-3; the D is unclear. The V and J ends lost 0 bases and 2 bases respectively, with 6 bases between them. Germline loops: CDR1 SGHRS, CDR2 YFSETQ. The CDR3 has 14 amino acids. The CDR3 reads CASSLGETGNTIYF. The CDR3 DNA is TGCGCCAGCAGCTTGGGAGAGACTGGAAACACCATATATTTT.

The chain joins TRBV4-2 to TRBJ2-5; D is unclear. V lost 0 bases to trimming and J lost 10 bases, with 15 bases between them. The CDR3 extends over 14 amino acids. The V gene's germline CDR1 is LGHNA and CDR2 YNFKEQ. The CDR3 DNA reads TGTGCCAGCAGCCAAGACGCCACGGCCGAGGACCAGTACTTC. It specifies CASSQDATAEDQYF.